A single T cell receptor (beta chain) is shown here with its context. What it binds is not known. This entry is derived from a study of cytomegalovirus exposure and HLA in healthy donors. Whole-study findings and limits: Cytomegalovirus association was assigned to about 180 TCR beta chains. Most TCR beta V segments were productive about 90% or about 30% of the time in an earlier analysis.

There are 15 residues in the CDR3. Germline CDR1 is MNHEY and CDR2 is SVGAGI. The junction had 8 bases not matched to a gene; V was cut back by 2 bases and J by 7 bases. This PCR relied on a set of 60 Vbeta primers and 13 Jbeta primers. Repertoires were generated with immunoSEQ multiplex PCR, while TCRdb's copy carries only in-frame clones and drops some. The sample has about 160,000 clones; more than 75% are singletons. Sequenced input: PBMCs. The chain recombines TRBV6-5 with TRBJ2-3, with TRBD2 matching over 8 bases. This TCR was recovered from a man younger than 35 in good health and CMV-seropositive. The CDR3 region has the DNA TGTGCCAGCAGTTACGGTGGCGGGGGGTCCAATACGCAGTATTTT. Translation: CASSYGGGGSNTQYF.